This T cell receptor (beta chain) was recorded in a study of blood T cell repertoires in COVID-19. Measured with immunoSEQ multiplex PCR; TCRdb has only the in-frame clones, and not every one. The repertoire consists of about 110,000 clones, with approximately 70% occurring once and the leading ten covering 0.7% to 1%. The CDR3 covers 16 residues. Germline CDR1 and CDR2: SGHKS and YYEKEE (reference sequence). With 5 bases clipped from V and 6 bases from J, the junction kept 10 bases outside the gene matches. The TCR sequence derives from a human donor with acute or convalescent COVID-19. The donor label of this sample is uncertain. The chain joins TRBV5-5 to TRBJ2-2; 10 nucleotides align to TRBD1. What was sequenced was peripheral blood. The CDR3 region is CASSSGQGIMAGELFF. In nucleotides, the CDR3 is TGTGCCAGCAGTTCGGGACAGGGGATTATGGCCGGGGAGCTGTTTTTT.